These T cell receptor beta chains were read from a single sample in a study of cytomegalovirus exposure and HLA in healthy donors. The method was immunoSEQ multiplex PCR; TCRdb's version includes in-frame clones alone and lacks a portion of them. The table records fewer than 150,000 clones, around three quarters of them present only once. Specimen: PBMCs. The source of these receptors is a man aged 25-45 years in good health. CDR3s include the opening cysteine and the closing phenylalanine or tryptophan. A D gene is named only where the DNA matches it firmly. Expanded clones are given a class, and other clones once, few, many or no size at all.

D gene: -
V gene: TRBV2
J gene: TRBJ2-7
clone size: -
CDR3 DNA: TGTGCCAGCAGTCCAACCGGGACTCCCTACGAGCAGTACTTC
CDR3 protein: CASSPTGTPYEQYF

D gene: TRBD1
V gene: TRBV19
J gene: TRBJ2-7
clone size: -
CDR3 DNA: TGTGCCAGTACCCCTCCGGGGACAGGGACCTACGAGCAGTACTTC
CDR3 protein: CASTPPGTGTYEQYF

D gene: TRBD1
V gene: TRBV18
J gene: TRBJ2-7
clone size: -
CDR3 DNA: TGTGCCAGCTCACCCGGACAGGGGACCTACGAGCAGTACTTC
CDR3 protein: CASSPGQGTYEQYF

D gene: -
V gene: TRBV2
J gene: TRBJ2-4
clone size: -
CDR3 DNA: TGTGCCAGCAGTGAAGCCGAAGGGGCCGGCAAAAACATTCAGTACTTC
CDR3 protein: CASSEAEGAGKNIQYF

D gene: -
V gene: TRBV19
J gene: TRBJ1-2
clone size: few
CDR3 DNA: TGTGCCAGCGCTACAGGGCAAGGCTACACCTTC
CDR3 protein: CASATGQGYTF

D gene: TRBD1
V gene: TRBV5-8
J gene: TRBJ2-5
clone size: -
CDR3 DNA: TGTGCCAGCAGCCCGGACAGGGCCGGGGTTTGGCAGTACTTC
CDR3 protein: CASSPDRAGVWQYF

D gene: -
V gene: TRBV5-8
J gene: TRBJ1-4
clone size: -
CDR3 DNA: TGTGCCTTACCGACGGGACTAAATGAAAAACTGTTTTTT
CDR3 protein: CALPTGLNEKLFF

D gene: -
V gene: TRBV7-9
J gene: TRBJ2-5
clone size: -
CDR3 DNA: TGTGCCAGCAGCTTAAGCGTGGGTTTCCAAGAGACCCAGTACTTC
CDR3 protein: CASSLSVGFQETQYF

D gene: -
V gene: TRBV7-3
J gene: TRBJ1-1
clone size: -
CDR3 DNA: TGTGCCAGCAGCTTTCAGGGGAACACTGAAGCTTTCTTT
CDR3 protein: CASSFQGNTEAFF

D gene: TRBD2
V gene: TRBV27
J gene: TRBJ2-1
clone size: -
CDR3 DNA: TGTGCCAGCAGTCTCAGCGGGAGGGCCTTAAATGAGCAGTTCTTC
CDR3 protein: CASSLSGRALNEQFF

D gene: -
V gene: TRBV7-9
J gene: TRBJ2-5
clone size: -
CDR3 DNA: TGTTCCAGCAAAATTGGGACAAAACAAGAGACCCAGTACTTC
CDR3 protein: CSSKIGTKQETQYF

D gene: -
V gene: TRBV6-1
J gene: TRBJ1-5
clone size: few
CDR3 DNA: TGTGCCAGCAGTGAACAGGAGGGGTCGGGCAATCAGCCCCAGCATTTT
CDR3 protein: CASSEQEGSGNQPQHF